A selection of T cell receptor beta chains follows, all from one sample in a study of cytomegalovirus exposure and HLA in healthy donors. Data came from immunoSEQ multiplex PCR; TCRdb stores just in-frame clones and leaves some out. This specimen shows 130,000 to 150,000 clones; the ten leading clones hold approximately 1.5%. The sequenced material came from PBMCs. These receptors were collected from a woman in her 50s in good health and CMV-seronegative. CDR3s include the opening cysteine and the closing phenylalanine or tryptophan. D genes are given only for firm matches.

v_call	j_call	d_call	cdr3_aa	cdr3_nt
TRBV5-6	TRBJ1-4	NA	CASSLAAGKLFF	TGTGCCAGCAGCTTGGCCGCCGGAAAACTGTTTTTT
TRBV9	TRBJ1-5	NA	CASSGGQSPNQPQHF	TGTGCCAGCAGCGGTGGACAGAGTCCGAATCAGCCCCAGCATTTT
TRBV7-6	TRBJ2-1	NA	CASSFRLNEQFF	TGTGCCAGCAGCTTTCGACTTAATGAGCAGTTCTTC
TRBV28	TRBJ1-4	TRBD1	CASSLDRGEKLFF	TGTGCCAGCAGTTTGGACAGGGGTGAAAAACTGTTTTTT
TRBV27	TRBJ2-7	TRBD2	CASSYSGRPAYEQYF	TGTGCCAGCAGTTATAGCGGGAGACCCGCCTACGAGCAGTACTTC
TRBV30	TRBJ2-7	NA	CAWSLGGSSYEQYF	TGTGCCTGGAGTTTAGGGGGATCCTCCTACGAGCAGTACTTC
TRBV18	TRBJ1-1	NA	CASSPTEGRVTAFF	TGTGCCAGCTCCCCGACGGAGGGAAGAGTTACGGCTTTCTTT
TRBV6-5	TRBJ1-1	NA	CASTGGINTEAFF	TGTGCCAGCACGGGAGGGATAAACACTGAAGCTTTCTTT
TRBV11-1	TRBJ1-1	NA	CASSGGTVGWAEAFF	TGTGCCAGCAGCGGAGGGACCGTCGGATGGGCTGAAGCTTTCTTT
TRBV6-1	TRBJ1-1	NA	CASSGHLNTEAFF	TGTGCCAGCTCAGGACACCTAAACACTGAAGCTTTCTTT
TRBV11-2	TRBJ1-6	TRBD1	CASGFRGTANNSPLHF	TGTGCCAGCGGGTTCCGCGGGACAGCAAATAATTCACCCCTCCACTTT
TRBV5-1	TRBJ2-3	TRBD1	CASSNRDRGTDTQYF	TGCGCCAGCAGCAACCGGGACAGGGGCACAGATACGCAGTATTTT
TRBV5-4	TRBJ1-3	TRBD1	CASSLGGQSSGNTIYF	TGTGCCAGCAGCTTGGGGGGACAGAGCTCTGGAAACACCATATATTTT
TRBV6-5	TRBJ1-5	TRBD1	CASSAGGPNQPQHF	TGTGCCAGCAGTGCAGGGGGCCCAAATCAGCCCCAGCATTTT
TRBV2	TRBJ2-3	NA	CASSEATYSTDTQYF	TGTGCCAGCAGTGAAGCGACATATAGCACAGATACGCAGTATTTT
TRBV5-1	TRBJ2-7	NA	CASSLGWGRGGHEQYF	TGCGCCAGCAGCTTGGGGTGGGGAAGGGGAGGCCACGAGCAGTACTTC
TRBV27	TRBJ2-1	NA	CASSLLNSYNEQFF	TGTGCCAGCAGTTTACTTAACTCCTACAATGAGCAGTTCTTC
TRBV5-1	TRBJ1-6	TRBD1	CASSSSGGGNSPLHF	TGCGCCAGCAGCTCTTCAGGGGGCGGTAATTCACCCCTCCACTTT
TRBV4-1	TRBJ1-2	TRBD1	CASSHLAGGKVNYGYTF	TGCGCCAGCAGCCACTTAGCAGGGGGAAAGGTAAACTATGGCTACACCTTC
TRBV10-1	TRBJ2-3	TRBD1	CACRDRTDSTDTQYF	TGCGCCTGTAGGGACAGAACCGATAGCACAGATACGCAGTATTTT
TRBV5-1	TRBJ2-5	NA	CASSGLQETQYF	TGCGCCAGCAGCGGACTTCAAGAGACCCAGTACTTC
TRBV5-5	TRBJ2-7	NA	CASSLGGGTGAYEQYF	TGTGCCAGCAGCTTGGGAGGGGGTACAGGCGCCTACGAGCAGTACTTC
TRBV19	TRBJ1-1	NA	CASSIFEQGVGAFF	TGTGCCAGTAGTATTTTTGAACAGGGTGTTGGAGCTTTCTTT
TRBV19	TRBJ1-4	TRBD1	CASSMGQGLDEKLFF	TGTGCCAGTAGTATGGGACAGGGGCTAGATGAAAAACTGTTTTTT
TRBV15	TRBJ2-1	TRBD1	CATSRILGDSTLRNEQFF	TGTGCCACCAGCAGGATCCTGGGGGACAGTACCCTAAGGAATGAGCAGTTCTTC
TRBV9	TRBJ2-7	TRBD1	CASSVAGQGASYEQYF	TGTGCCAGCAGCGTAGCGGGACAGGGGGCCTCCTACGAGCAGTACTTC
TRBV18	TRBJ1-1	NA	CASSPLRDIATEAFF	TGTGCCAGCTCACCTCTTCGGGACATAGCCACTGAAGCTTTCTTT
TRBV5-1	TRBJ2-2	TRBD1	CASSLSTGGDTGELFF	TGCGCCAGCAGCTTGTCGACAGGGGGCGACACCGGGGAGCTGTTTTTT
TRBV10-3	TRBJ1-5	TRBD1	CAISDGQGNQPQHF	TGTGCCATCAGTGACGGACAGGGCAATCAGCCCCAGCATTTT
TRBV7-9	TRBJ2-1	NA	CASSFPRTAGLPHEQFF	TGTGCCAGCAGCTTTCCTCGGACTGCGGGCCTCCCTCATGAGCAGTTCTTC
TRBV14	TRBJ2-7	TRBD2	CASSPGLAGSYEQYF	TGTGCCAGCAGCCCGGGACTAGCAGGCTCCTACGAGCAGTACTTC
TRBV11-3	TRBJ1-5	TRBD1	CASSPSRGLGNQPQHF	TGTGCCAGCAGCCCTTCCAGGGGGCTTGGCAATCAGCCCCAGCATTTT
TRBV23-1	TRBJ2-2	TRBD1	CASSQRDSENTGELFF	TGCGCCAGCAGTCAACGGGACAGCGAGAACACCGGGGAGCTGTTTTTT
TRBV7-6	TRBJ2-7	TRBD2	CASSLAGTSYEQYF	TGTGCCAGCAGCTTAGCGGGGACTAGTTACGAGCAGTACTTC
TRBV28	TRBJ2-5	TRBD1	CASSPTGLRETQYF	TGTGCCAGCAGTCCGACAGGGCTCCGAGAGACCCAGTACTTC
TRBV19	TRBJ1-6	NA	CASTQGQSSSYNSPLHF	TGTGCCAGTACCCAAGGACAATCGAGCTCCTATAATTCACCCCTCCACTTT
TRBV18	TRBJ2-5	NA	CASSPRGTETQYF	TGTGCCAGCTCACCGAGGGGGACAGAGACCCAGTACTTC
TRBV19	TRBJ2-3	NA	CASSRTGSTDTQYF	TGTGCCAGTAGTCGTACAGGGAGTACAGATACGCAGTATTTT
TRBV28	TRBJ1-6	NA	CASSYQYQGSSSYNSPLHF	TGTGCCAGCAGTTACCAATACCAGGGTTCCAGCTCCTATAATTCACCCCTCCACTTT
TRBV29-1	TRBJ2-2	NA	CSVRTGFGTGELFF	TGCAGCGTCCGAACAGGGTTCGGGACCGGGGAGCTGTTTTTT
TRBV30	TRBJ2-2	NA	CAWSFQQGPGELFF	TGTGCCTGGAGTTTCCAACAGGGACCCGGGGAGCTGTTTTTT
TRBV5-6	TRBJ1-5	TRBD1	CASSYRDRNQPQHF	TGTGCCAGCAGCTACCGGGACAGAAATCAGCCCCAGCATTTT
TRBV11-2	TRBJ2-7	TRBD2	CASSFTAGETYEQYF	TGTGCCAGCAGCTTCACGGCGGGAGAGACCTACGAGCAGTACTTC
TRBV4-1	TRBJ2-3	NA	CASSDRGLGDTQYF	TGCGCCAGCAGCGATAGGGGGTTAGGAGATACGCAGTATTTT
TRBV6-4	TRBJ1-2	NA	CASSRTTGYGGYTF	TGTGCCAGCAGCCGTACTACAGGATATGGAGGCTACACCTTC
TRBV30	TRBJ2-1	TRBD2	CAWSVAGVVDEQFF	TGTGCCTGGAGTGTAGCGGGGGTCGTCGATGAGCAGTTCTTC
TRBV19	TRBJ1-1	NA	CASSKRVDTEAFF	TGTGCCAGTAGTAAGAGGGTGGACACTGAAGCTTTCTTT
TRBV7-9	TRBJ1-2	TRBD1	CASSSIGTAFLNYGYTF	TGTGCCAGCAGCTCCATTGGGACAGCCTTCCTTAACTATGGCTACACCTTC
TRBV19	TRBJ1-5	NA	CASSTPGQLLNQPQHF	TGTGCCAGTAGTACCCCCGGACAATTACTCAATCAGCCCCAGCATTTT
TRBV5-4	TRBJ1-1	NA	CASSIETGNTEAFF	TGTGCCAGCAGCATAGAGACAGGGAACACTGAAGCTTTCTTT
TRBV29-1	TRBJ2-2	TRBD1	CSTKTGFNTGELFF	TGCAGCACCAAGACAGGGTTTAACACCGGGGAGCTGTTTTTT